This TCR beta chain emerged from a study of blood T cell repertoires in COVID-19. The overall study: Sites in the United States, Italy and Spain provided acute and convalescent COVID-19 samples.

In the original processing: By means of reference gene primer amplification, nucleated cell counts were estimated. The method was immunoSEQ multiplex PCR; TCRdb's version includes in-frame clones alone and lacks a portion of them. That table furnishes V, J and clone size, whereas the DNA furnished D and trimming. The table shows some 240,000 clones, with about 94% occurring only once. A remark on this clone: The same CDR3 arises from other DNA sequences in this sample as well.

Trimming took off 8 bases at V and 6 bases at J, with 9 bases between the two ends. Germline-derived CDR1 and CDR2 are LGHDT and YNNKEL (reference sequence). CDR3 length: 11 residues. Source material: peripheral blood. The sequence was collected from a man aged 60-69 years with COVID-19, enrolled during active disease. The J gene is TRBJ2-3, the V gene TRBV3-1 (or the pseudogene TRBV3-2); D might be TRBD2 (7 bases). The CDR3 nucleotides are TGTGCCAGCCGGGGGGCTGATACGCAGTATTTT. Translation gives CASRGADTQYF.